The 10 T cell receptor beta chains given below trace back to one sample, sequenced in a study of tumor-infiltrating lymphocytes in primary liver carcinoma. Reverse transcription of approximately 500 ng total RNA with a constant-region primer produced TCR beta cDNA. Generation of the TCR beta libraries relied on three nested multiplex PCR rounds using slightly modified ARM-PCR. The study ran its first two PCR rounds for around 10 cycles each, using TRBV1-TRBV30 forward primers and a C-beta reverse primer. TCRdb passed the multiplex PCR reads through MiXCR, listing each CDR3 protein once. The data hold roughly 100,000 distinct CDR3 sequences, with around 84% observed a single time. Starting material for RNA and DNA co-extraction consisted of roughly 19-30 mg of unsorted bulk tissue. Sequenced sample: liver tumor tissue from sampling region 3. Stated subset: tumor region T3, left-lateral pole. The receptors shown here come from a man aged 35 to 55 with primary liver carcinoma and hepatitis B virus infection.

Points on this clonotype: The germline gene is not matched at one end of the junction; a read error may be the cause. The chain joins TRBV7-8 to TRBJ2-7; D is possibly TRBD2 (5 bases). The germline gives CDR1 SGHVS, CDR2 FQNEAQ. The CDR3 consists of 13 residues. The CDR3 loop is CASSLTLDYDQYF. The CDR3 DNA reads as TGTGCCAGCAGCTTGACTCTCGACTACGATCAGTATTTC.

Comment on this clonotype: A read error is possible here, since a much larger clone lies one base away. This chain links TRBV28 with TRBJ1-4; D is perhaps TRBD1 (6 bases). CDR1 is MDHEN, CDR2 SYDVKM, per germline. The CDR3 is 14 amino acids. CDR3 protein: CAGSPGGANEKLFF. The DNA for the CDR3 is TGTGCCGGCAGCCCGGGGGGGGCCAATGAAAAACTGTTTTTT.

This clonotype was seen many times. The CDR3 DNA sequence: TGCGCCAGCAGCTCCGGACTAGCAACAGATACGCAGTATTTT. The encoded protein is CASSSGLATDTQYF. The chain joins TRBV5-1 to TRBJ2-3; TRBD2 agrees at 8 bases. Germline assignment: CDR1 SGHRS and CDR2 YFSETQ. The J segment lost 3 bases and the V segment lost 3 bases, leaving 3 bases of the junction unmatched. This CDR3 region has 14 residues.

Regarding this clonotype: The CDR3 does not close with the conserved phenylalanine or tryptophan, likely indicating a read error. This sequence joins TRBV6-1 and TRBJ1-5, with unresolved D. This CDR3 is 16 amino acids long. Germline-derived CDR1 and CDR2 are MNHNS and SASEGT. The CDR3 DNA reads TGTGCCAGTAGTGAAGGAGGAATAGTTAGCAATCAGCCCCAGCATGTT. Translating it yields CASSEGGIVSNQPQHV.

This sequence joins TRBV29-1 and TRBJ1-4; TRBD1 is a possible D gene (5 bases). The CDR3 extends over 13 amino acids. Trimming removed 4 bases at V and 7 bases at J, with 13 bases between. Germline CDR1 reads SQVTM; CDR2 reads ANQGSEA. In nucleotides, the CDR3 is TGCAGCGTTGGCATGGGGCGGAGTGAAAAACTGTTTTTT. It specifies CSVGMGRSEKLFF. Full variable domain (remainder filled in from reference TRBV29-1 and TRBJ1-4): SAVISQKPSRDICQRGTSLTIQCQVDSQVTMMFWYRQQPGQSLTLIATANQGSEATYESGFVIDKFPISRPNLTFSTLTVSNMSPEDSSIYLCSVGMGRSEKLFFGSGTQLSVL.

The chain joins TRBV27 to TRBJ2-7; D call uncertain. The germline V gene has CDR1 MNHEY and CDR2 SMNVEV (reference sequence). The V end lost 6 bases, the J end lost 4 bases, and 16 bases lay between the germline ends. The CDR3 length is 14 residues. The CDR3 DNA is TGTGCCAGCAGCCCTCTTAGTGGGGATTACGAGCAGTACTTC. Protein sequence: CASSPLSGDYEQYF.

As concerns this clonotype: A read error may explain this, as a much larger clone is one base away. V and J are TRBV19 and TRBJ2-2; 8 bases are a match to TRBD1. V trimming: 11 bases; J trimming: 4 bases; junction bases outside the gene matches: 9. The CDR3 spans 14 residues. CDR1 is LNHDA, CDR2 SQIVND, per germline (reference sequence). The CDR3 reads CAGMSTGATGELFF. CDR3 in DNA: TGTGCCGGTATGTCGACAGGGGCCACCGGGGAGCTGTTTTTT.

This clonotype showed up just once. The final CDR3 position lacks the conserved phenylalanine or tryptophan, pointing to a likely read error. The chain carries TRBV6-2 or TRBV6-3 and TRBJ1-1; D may be TRBD1 (6 bases). CDR1 MNHEY and CDR2 SVGEGT come from the germline V gene. V was trimmed by 5 bases and J by 10 bases, leaving 11 bases between them. The CDR3 is 11 amino acids. The DNA for the CDR3 is TGTGCCAGCAGTGGGGGGGCAGGAGCTTTCTAT. Residues: CASSGGAGAFY.

Comment on this clonotype: At one of its ends the junction is not consistent with the germline gene, which may arise from a read error. The chain has TRBV5-4 and TRBJ2-1; 10 nucleotides match TRBD2. Germline CDR1 is SGHNT and CDR2 is YYREEE (reference sequence). The CDR3 has 17 amino acids. The CDR3 region has the DNA TGTGGCAGCAGCTTGGGGACCAGCGGGAGGGCCTACGCTGAGCAGTTCTTC. Translating it yields CGSSLGTSGRAYAEQFF.

As regards this clonotype: The germline gene is not matched at one end of the junction; a read error may be the cause. V gene TRBV20-1 combines with J gene TRBJ1-6, with D perhaps TRBD1 (6 bases). The CDR3 is 13 residues long. The germline V gene has CDR1 DFQATT and CDR2 SNEGSKA (reference sequence). For the CDR3, the DNA is TGTAGTGCCGGCGCGGGACATAATTCACCCCGCCACTTT. Residues: CSAGAGHNSPRHF.